The subject of this entry is one T cell receptor beta chain. The antigen is not known. Losses at the gene ends were 7 bases for V and 4 bases for J; bases not matched to a gene: 6. This CDR3 has 13 residues. The sample belongs to a study of T-cell reconstitution after alpha-beta-depleted transplantation in children. Study-level findings and limits: Elevated TCRbeta diversity at day 60 was traced, in some patients, to surviving recipient T cells and thymic progenitors. It was newly produced T cells that mostly accounted for T-cell counts and diversity one year after transplant. Several hundred graft clones that had expanded were reportedly the source of alpha-beta T cells about two months after transplant.

Unique molecular identifiers were incorporated into the prepared TCRbeta library. TCRdb re-derived calls from the PCR reads in MiXCR, one entry per CDR3 protein. This table has 450,000 to 550,000 distinct CDR3 sequences, over 10% appearing once. This chain joins TRBV12-3 or TRBV12-4 and TRBJ1-2; 7 nucleotides align to TRBD1. The source of this sequence is a female patient aged 2-15 years who had a stem cell transplant for aplastic anemia, so the T cells may come from the graft donor. The sequenced sample was PBMCs, mostly from graft donor cells, obtained 180 days after TCRalphabeta/CD19-depleted stem cell transplant. In DNA, the CDR3 is TGTGCCAGCAAACTCGGGACAGCCTATGGCTACACCTTC. This codes for CASKLGTAYGYTF.